The clone carrying this T cell receptor beta chain was found many times. As yet, its antigen is unknown. The data were obtained in a study of shared clonotypes between healthy human individuals. Whole-study findings and limits: The researchers took only blood, and tissue repertoires probably look different. Roughly 4.6% of naive CD4 clonotypes were common to several donors.

V was pared by 0 bases and J by 7 bases, with 19 bases between. This CDR3 comprises 16 residues. CDR1 and CDR2 (germline): SGHDT, YYEEEE. Sequenced by immunoSEQ multiplex PCR; TCRdb stores in-frame clones only, minus some. The sample consists of approximately 980,000 clones, about three quarters of them appearing once. The chain is built from TRBV5-6 and TRBJ1-2; D is undetermined. Sample: memory CD4+ T cells sorted from blood. The subset is: CD45RA-negative fraction. This TCR was sampled from a man aged 18 to 35 in good health. CDR3: CASSLGGGSGNLGYTF. The CDR3, as DNA: TGTGCCAGCAGCTTGGGGGGTGGATCCGGCAATCTTGGCTACACCTTC. Using reference TRBV5-6 and TRBJ1-2 for the parts outside the CDR3, the full variable domain is DAGVTQSPTHLIKTRGQQVTLRCSPKSGHDTVSWYQQALGQGPQFIFQYYEEEERQRGNFPDRFSGHQFPNYSSELNVNALLLGDSALYLCASSLGGGSGNLGYTFGSGTRLTVV.